Listed here are 11 T cell receptor beta chains from one sample, sequenced in a study of blood T cell repertoires in COVID-19. The data were produced by immunoSEQ multiplex PCR, yet TCRdb's version contains in-frame clones alone and is incomplete. Here the sample spans over 400,000 clones, 86% being singletons. Specimen: peripheral blood. The receptors originated from a woman in her thirties with active or convalescent COVID-19.

V and J are TRBV19 and TRBJ2-4; possibly TRBD2 for D (6 bases). The germline V gene has CDR1 LNHDA and CDR2 SQIVND (reference sequence). This CDR3 contains 15 residues. V gave up 5 bases and J gave up 7 bases, with 18 bases separating them. CDR3 nucleotides: TGTGCCAGTAGTCCCCCTGGGATAGCGGTGAACATTCAGTACTTC. It is translated as CASSPPGIAVNIQYF.

The rearrangement joins TRBV19 to TRBJ1-2; 11 nucleotides match TRBD1. The germline gives CDR1 LNHDA, CDR2 SQIVND (reference sequence). The CDR3 length is 14 residues. The junction had 9 bases not matched to a gene; V was cut back by 10 bases and J by 5 bases. Here the CDR3 reads CATRQDRGPYGYTF. Written as DNA, the CDR3 is TGTGCCACTCGCCAGGACAGGGGGCCTTATGGCTACACCTTC.

This clone was counted at least ten times. The chain has TRBV10-3 and TRBJ2-1; 7 positions match TRBD2. Germline values: CDR1 ENHRY, CDR2 SYGVKD. The V and J ends lost 3 bases and 1 base, in that order; junction bases with no gene match: 3. This CDR3 is 15 amino acids long. In nucleotides, the CDR3 is TGTGCCATCAGTGACCCAGCGGGGTCCTACAATGAGCAGTTCTTC. Its translation: CAISDPAGSYNEQFF.

This clone has only one observation. This chain joins TRBV19 and TRBJ2-3; no clear D gene. Per the germline V gene, CDR1 is LNHDA and CDR2 is SQIVND (reference sequence). V was trimmed by 0 bases and J by 4 bases, leaving 5 bases between them. The CDR3 has 13 amino acids. This CDR3 is CASSIEAADTQYF. For the CDR3, the DNA is TGTGCCAGTAGTATAGAGGCGGCAGATACGCAGTATTTT.

The chain links TRBV29-1 to TRBJ2-1; D perhaps matches TRBD2 (5 bases). V lost 3 bases, J lost 4 bases, and 10 bases lay in between. The CDR3 sequence is 13 residues long. Germline assignment: CDR1 SQVTM and CDR2 ANQGSEA. The CDR3 bases are TGCAGCGTTGAGCTGACTACGTACAATGAGCAGTTCTTC. Translation gives CSVELTTYNEQFF.

This chain links TRBV20-1 with TRBJ2-1; no definite D call. V was clipped by 3 bases and J by 3 bases, with 12 bases between them. This CDR3 has 14 residues. The germline V gene has CDR1 DFQATT and CDR2 SNEGSKA (reference sequence). The CDR3 here is CSASDAEIYNEQFF. The CDR3 DNA sequence: TGCAGTGCTAGTGACGCGGAAATCTACAATGAGCAGTTCTTC.

Here the CDR3 reads CASSLKGDRSLEAFF. As DNA, the CDR3 is TGCGCCAGCAGCTTGAAGGGGGACAGGTCTCTTGAAGCTTTCTTT. The chain couples TRBV5-1 to TRBJ1-1, with 8 bases matching TRBD1. Trimming removed 1 base from V and 7 bases from J; junction bases left unmatched: 9. This CDR3 has 15 amino acids. CDR1 SGHRS and CDR2 YFSETQ come from the germline V gene.

This chain connects TRBV6-5 to TRBJ2-1, with TRBD2 identical over 11 bases. J was trimmed by 3 bases and V by 6 bases; bases with no gene match: 1. CDR3 length: 14 residues. Germline V CDR1 and CDR2: MNHEY, SVGAGI. The CDR3 DNA follows: TGTGCCAGCAGCGGACTAGCGGGCTACAATGAGCAGTTCTTC. Amino acid sequence: CASSGLAGYNEQFF.

This chain uses TRBV5-5 with TRBJ1-1, with 9 bases lining up with TRBD1. CDR1 and CDR2 from the germline V gene are SGHKS and YYEKEE (reference sequence). This CDR3 region has 15 residues. V lost 2 bases and J lost 6; bases outside the gene matches: 8. The CDR3 nucleotides are TGTGCCAGCAGCTTTACACAGGGGGCCTTGTCTGAAGCTTTCTTT. Protein product: CASSFTQGALSEAFF.

The chain has TRBV7-2 and TRBJ2-5; 11 nucleotides line up with TRBD2. The trim removed 2 bases at V and 2 bases at J, leaving 10 bases unmatched. The CDR3 extends over 18 amino acids. In germline, CDR1 is SGHTA, CDR2 FQGNSA. The CDR3 loop is CASSLMRASGGLQETQYF. The CDR3 DNA follows: TGTGCCAGCAGCTTAATGAGGGCTAGCGGGGGGTTACAAGAGACCCAGTACTTC.

This clone is a singleton in its sample. The chain carries TRBV9 and TRBJ2-5, with 10 bases lining up with TRBD1. With 4 bases clipped from V and 1 base from J, the junction kept 4 bases outside the gene matches. Germline CDR1 and CDR2: SGDLS and YYNGEE. The CDR3 extends over 15 amino acids. The DNA for the CDR3 is TGTGCCAGCAGCTTTTGGACAGGGGGCCAAGAGACCCAGTACTTC. Translating gives CASSFWTGGQETQYF.